This T cell receptor beta chain comes out of a study of cytomegalovirus exposure and HLA in healthy donors (dated by TCRdb to about 2017). With respect to the entire study: An earlier analysis of 550 to 700 of the donors reported approximately 270 Gb of sequence data and 120 million or so unique TCR beta sequences from about 180 million T cells. About 280 gigabases of sequencing data and tens of millions of unique TCR sequences were included in an early release covering roughly 600 HLA-typed donors. Of the roughly 400 genotyped donors, around 81% fell in the genetic ancestry cluster associated with self-reported Caucasian donors. The study was designed to test whether signatures of past pathogen exposure could be identified by cataloging public T cell receptors. The study used immunosequencing to profile the T cell repertoires of approximately 690 subjects and linked those repertoires to cytomegalovirus serostatus. Along with the roughly 670-subject first cohort, a separate validation cohort of around 120 different subjects was used. To predict cytomegalovirus infection status, the study combined high-throughput TCR immunosequencing, statistical association of individual TCRs with disease status, and machine learning. In a later analysis, previously published TCR beta repertoires from 600 to 850 donors were re-analyzed and high-resolution HLA genotyping was added so that TCR occurrence patterns could be studied. Rather than drawing on any new phenotypic data, the later analysis identified candidate immune exposures from TCR beta sequences and the way those sequences occurred across donors. To decide whether each TCR beta V gene segment behaved as functional or pseudogenic, an earlier analysis of over 500 of the donors relied on high-throughput TCR beta sequencing. Donor age, sex, ethnicity and CMV serostatus were compiled alongside the repertoire data. A later genetic analysis used genome-wide SNP genotypes for 398 of the 666 donors, treating that subset as a discovery cohort. All discovery cohort repertoires had been generated on a single sequencing platform. HLA typing included class I and class II loci at four-digit resolution. The number of typed donors differed by locus: about 620-640 for A, B, C, DRB1 and DQB1; some 500 for DQA1; over 600 for DPA1; and some 450 for DPB1. Roughly 5 DR-DQ haplotypes were handled as single units for association and clustering, since linkage in the cohort was strong. Among roughly 400 genotyped donors of the cohort, an average of around 240,000 unique TCR beta nucleotide sequences was sequenced per donor, of which about 20% were non-productive.

Worth noting for this clone: This clone's antigen is unknown. The record has no base qualities; no much larger clone is one base away.

The research as a whole found: The sequencing pipeline was judged likely to have produced a cluster of highly shared sequence variants as a technical artifact. CMV serostatus was the only immune exposure information available for the cohort. Because HLA typing was unavailable for some donors at each locus, only the typed subset was used in association tests. Assigning TCR associations to individual alleles was difficult when HLA alleles, especially DR and DQ, strongly co-occurred. A later analysis reported that several top co-occurrence clusters appeared linked to parvovirus B19, influenza, CMV and Epstein-Barr virus. Because counts were too low, seventeen rarely observed V segments, including chromosome 9 orphons, were left out of the earlier analysis of roughly 600 of the donors. The study listed approximately 150 TCR beta chains as associated with cytomegalovirus. Three of the identified cytomegalovirus-associated TCR beta chains were confirmed in vitro to be specific for cytomegalovirus antigens. A further reported finding was that TCR beta sequences accurately predicted the HLA-A and HLA-B alleles for most subjects in the first cohort. While some public TCRs were present in many individuals, most TCR sequences turned up only very rarely across donors. The classifier was reported to diagnose cytomegalovirus status with high specificity and sensitivity in both the original and validation cohorts. In a later analysis, most CMV-associated TCR beta chains were found to appear HLA-restricted, with HLA associations seemingly driven largely by CMV exposure. According to a later genetic analysis, donors in an Asian-associated ancestry cluster had fewer N-insertions in productive TCRs than the roughly 700-donor mean. A later genetic analysis associated a missense DCLRE1C variant with V-gene and J-gene trimming of TCR beta chains, and an independent cohort replicated the association. In a later analysis, 15,000 to 20,000 TCR beta sequences were associated with specific HLA alleles at a false discovery rate of 0.05. The 87-base-pair reads could not distinguish some IMGT-functional V segments, including TRBV6-2 and TRBV6-3, so those segments were excluded. Presence/absence analyses assumed roughly uniform sequencing depth across donors, an assumption that may not hold. In a later analysis, HLA-associated TCR beta chains were found to be more clonally expanded and to have lower generation probabilities than equally common non-associated chains. An earlier analysis of roughly 570 of the donors showed that most TCR beta V segments appeared in productive rearrangements either about 87% or about 30% of the time, which broadly matched IMGT annotations. Linkage disequilibrium might explain the correlated functional status among segregating V segments, but an unknown experimental factor could not be excluded. In a later analysis, the rate of TCR association differed among HLA loci, with DRB1 alleles having the most associated TCRs and HLA-C alleles having the fewest. According to the authors, the approach could potentially be generalized to other disease states and immunological phenotypes. Only TCR beta chains were sequenced in this cohort, and the absence of alpha or paired-chain data limited detectable features.

Library preparation employed the immunoSEQ multiplex PCR assay. For the multiplex PCR, a mixture combining 60 forward primers for TCR Vbeta segments and 13 reverse primers for TCR Jbeta segments was used. A multiplex PCR assay on genomic DNA amplified the CDR3 region of rearranged TCR beta genes. The amplified TCR beta libraries were sequenced on the Illumina HiSeq System as 87-base-pair reads. Turning to the authors' computational methods: A later analysis tallied roughly 78 million unique TCR beta chains across the 650 to 750 repertoires, and around 10 million of those chains were shared by two or more donors. A nearest-neighbor algorithm error-corrected the raw reads and collapsed the reads into unique sequences, merging closely related sequences to remove PCR and sequencing errors. Alignment of CDR3 sequences to IMGT reference sequences was used to assign V, D and J gene segments. For a sequence to be retained, a match of at least six nucleotides was required to both a V gene segment and a J gene segment. Rearrangements were called productive when the CDR3 lacked stop codons and stayed in frame with V and J; all others were non-productive. CDR3 was defined according to IMGT convention as the region running from the second conserved V-encoded cysteine to the conserved J-encoded phenylalanine. The earlier analysis of a few hundred of the donors excluded sequences that lacked an unambiguous match to a single V gene segment. In an earlier analysis of approximately 550 of the donors, V segments were called functional above 56.7% productive rearrangements and were called segregating when the between-donor standard deviation exceeded 5%. A statistical classification framework was built to diagnose cytomegalovirus status from the catalog of TCR beta chain sequences. In a later analysis, V and J genes were assigned by comparing TCR nucleotide sequences against IMGT/GENE-DB human TR gene sequences. Using the TCRdist pipeline, a later analysis assigned CDR3 sequences along with most-parsimonious VDJ recombination scenarios. In a later analysis, each TCR beta chain was defined by its CDR3 amino acid sequence together with its V-gene family, and reads without a unique V-gene family were excluded. To address suspected cross-contamination and a sequencing artifact, a later analysis removed several hundred highly shared, low-generation-probability nucleotide sequences. In a later analysis, a clonal expansion index was calculated for each public chain from normalized within-repertoire ranks of inferred template counts. Generation probabilities in a later analysis came from a VDJ recombination model fitted to out-of-frame rearrangements, and those results were checked against IGoR. In a later analysis, TCR-TCR, TCR-HLA and TCR-CMV co-occurrence was scored with hypergeometric tests, and a repertoire-size bias correction was applied to TCR pairs. False discovery rates were estimated in a later analysis by permuting HLA or CMV assignments 20 times. A later analysis grouped co-occurring TCRs with DBSCAN, adding TCRdist sequence similarity when clustering within HLA-allele-positive subsets. For co-occurrence clustering, repertoires with fewer than 30,000 or more than 120,000 public chains were excluded, along with five repertoires with anomalous nucleotide sharing. The immuneACCESS repertoire file appears here via TCRdb, limited to in-frame rearrangements. These files lack a portion of the clones; in checked studies, under half of the deficit traces to unresolved V genes, and the cause of the others is not known. V, J and clone size are those of that table, while D and trimming were read from the DNA. The sample table contains 90,000 to 110,000 clones; only one count was recorded for roughly two thirds of them. The top ten clonotypes cover 2.5% to 3.5% of the sample.

The CDR3 runs 14 amino acids, cysteine and phenylalanine included. Here the CDR3 DNA is all that survives: 42 bases in frame from base 1. According to the germline V gene, CDR1 reads SGHRS and CDR2 reads YFSETQ. V ends up 7 bases short and J 7 bases short, with an unmatched junction base count of 10. The cohort comprised fewer than 700 healthy bone marrow donors. Cohort members were all nominally healthy when sampled, although unrecorded immune exposures were likely present. The donor tested CMV seronegative, placing the donor among the 350 or so seronegative members of the cohort. Each donor provided a peripheral blood sample, and peripheral blood mononuclear cells were used for TCR beta sequencing. The Qiagen DNeasy Blood Extraction Kit was used to extract genomic DNA from the blood cell samples.

What was sequenced was PBMCs. The clonotype originates from a man aged 30-40 years in good health and CMV-seronegative. Recombination connected TRBV5-1 to TRBJ2-3, with 9 bases in between that match TRBD2. The CDR3 has the sequence CASQSGRSKYTQYF. The nucleotide sequence is given as TGCGCCAGCCAAAGCGGGAGGTCGAAGTATACGCAGTATTTT. Here the CDR3 is joined to the reference TRBV5-1 and TRBJ2-3 genes, and the full variable domain is: KAGVTQTPRYLIKTRGQQVTLSCSPISGHRSVSWYQQTPGQGLQFLFEYFSETQRNKGNFPGRFSGRQFSNSRSEMNVSTLELGDSALYLCASQSGRSKYTQYFGPGTRLTVL.